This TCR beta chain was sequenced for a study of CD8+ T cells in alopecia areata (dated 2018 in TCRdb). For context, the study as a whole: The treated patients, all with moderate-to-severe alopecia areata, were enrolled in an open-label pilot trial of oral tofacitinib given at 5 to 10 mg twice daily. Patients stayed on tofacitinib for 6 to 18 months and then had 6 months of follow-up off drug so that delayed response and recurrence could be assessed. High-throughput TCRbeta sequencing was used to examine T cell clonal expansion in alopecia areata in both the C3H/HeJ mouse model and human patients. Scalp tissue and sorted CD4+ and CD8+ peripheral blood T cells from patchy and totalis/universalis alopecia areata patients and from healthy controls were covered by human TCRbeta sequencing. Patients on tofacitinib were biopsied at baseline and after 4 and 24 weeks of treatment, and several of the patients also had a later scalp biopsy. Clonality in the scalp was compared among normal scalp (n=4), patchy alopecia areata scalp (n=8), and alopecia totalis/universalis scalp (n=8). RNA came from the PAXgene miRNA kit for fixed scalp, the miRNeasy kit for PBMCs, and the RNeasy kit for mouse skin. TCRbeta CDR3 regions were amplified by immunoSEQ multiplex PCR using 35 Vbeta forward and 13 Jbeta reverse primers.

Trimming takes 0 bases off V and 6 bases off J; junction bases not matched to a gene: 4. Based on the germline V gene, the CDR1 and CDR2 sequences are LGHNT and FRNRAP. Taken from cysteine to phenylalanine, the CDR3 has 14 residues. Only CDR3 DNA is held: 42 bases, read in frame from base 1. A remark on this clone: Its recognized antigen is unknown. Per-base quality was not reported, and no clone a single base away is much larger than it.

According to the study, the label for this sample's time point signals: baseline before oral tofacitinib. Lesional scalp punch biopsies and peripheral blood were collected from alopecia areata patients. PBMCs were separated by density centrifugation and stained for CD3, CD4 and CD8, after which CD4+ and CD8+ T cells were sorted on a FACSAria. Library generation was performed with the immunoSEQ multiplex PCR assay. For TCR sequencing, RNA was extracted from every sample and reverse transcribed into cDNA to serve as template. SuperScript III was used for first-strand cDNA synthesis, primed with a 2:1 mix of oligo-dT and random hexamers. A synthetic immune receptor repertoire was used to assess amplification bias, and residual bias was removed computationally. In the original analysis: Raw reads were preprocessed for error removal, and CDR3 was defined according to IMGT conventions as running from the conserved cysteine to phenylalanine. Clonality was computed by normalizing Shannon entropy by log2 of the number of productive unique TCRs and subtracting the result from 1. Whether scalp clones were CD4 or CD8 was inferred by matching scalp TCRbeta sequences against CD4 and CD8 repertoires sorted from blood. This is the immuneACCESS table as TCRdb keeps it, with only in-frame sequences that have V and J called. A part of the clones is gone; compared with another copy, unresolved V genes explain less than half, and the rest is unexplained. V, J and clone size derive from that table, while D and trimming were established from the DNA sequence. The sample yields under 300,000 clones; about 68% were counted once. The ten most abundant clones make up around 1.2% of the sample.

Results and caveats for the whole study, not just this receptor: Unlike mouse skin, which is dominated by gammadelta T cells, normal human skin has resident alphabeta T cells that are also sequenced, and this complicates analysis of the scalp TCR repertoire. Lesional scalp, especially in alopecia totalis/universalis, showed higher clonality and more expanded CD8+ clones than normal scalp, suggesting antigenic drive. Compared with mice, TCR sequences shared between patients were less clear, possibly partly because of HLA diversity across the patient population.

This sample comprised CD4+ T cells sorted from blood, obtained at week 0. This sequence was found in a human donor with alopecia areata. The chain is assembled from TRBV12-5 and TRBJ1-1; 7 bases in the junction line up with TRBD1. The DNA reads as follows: TGTGCTAGTGGTTTGGTTTCAGGGGGAGCTGAAGCTTTCTTT. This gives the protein CASGLVSGGAEAFF.